This TCR beta chain was captured by sequencing in a study of T cell repertoires in aging, cancer and after chemotherapy. For the study at large: Repeat sampling of healthy donors over several months to years showed clear clonal overlap. Notes on the study in general: Median generation probability rose over the chemotherapy interval in each cancer cohort, suggesting rebound thymic output. Loss of evenness, beyond lost richness, contributed to age-related TCR diversity decline in cancer patients.

Rearranged V-D-J TRB sequences were amplified with a mixed TRB-A/B primer pool. MiXCR, run by TCRdb on the multiplex PCR reads, gives a single entry per CDR3 protein. The sample lists some 14,000 distinct CDR3 sequences, around 23% occurring once. This clonotype occurred a few times. The target antigen is unknown. Amplification of TCR beta used genomic DNA extracted from peripheral blood. This CDR3 region has 18 residues. Germline-derived CDR1 and CDR2 are KGHSH and LQKENI. V was clipped by 0 bases and J by 6 bases; unmatched bases: 8. The TCR comes from a human donor in good health. The V call is TRBV18, the J call TRBJ1-4, with TRBD1 matching 12 bases. The source material was blood. The DNA of the CDR3 is TGTGCCAGCTCACCACCCGGGACAGGGGGCAGGAAGTATGAAAAACTGTTTTTT. Amino acid sequence: CASSPPGTGGRKYEKLFF.